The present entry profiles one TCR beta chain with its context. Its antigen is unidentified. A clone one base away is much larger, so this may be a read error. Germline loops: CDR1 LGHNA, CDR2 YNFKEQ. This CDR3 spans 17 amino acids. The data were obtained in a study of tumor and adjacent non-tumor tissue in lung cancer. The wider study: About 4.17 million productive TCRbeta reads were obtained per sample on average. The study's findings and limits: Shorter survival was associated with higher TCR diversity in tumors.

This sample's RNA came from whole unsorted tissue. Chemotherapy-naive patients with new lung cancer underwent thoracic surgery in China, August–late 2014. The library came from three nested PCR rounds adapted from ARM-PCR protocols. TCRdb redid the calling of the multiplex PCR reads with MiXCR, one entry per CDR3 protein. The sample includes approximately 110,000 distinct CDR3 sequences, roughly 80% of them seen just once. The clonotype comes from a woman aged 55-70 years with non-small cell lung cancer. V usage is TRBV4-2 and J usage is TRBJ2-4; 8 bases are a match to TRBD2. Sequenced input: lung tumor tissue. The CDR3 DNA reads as TGTGCCAGCAGCCAAGATGCCGGGGGGGCCGGGTCTTTTTCTCAGCACTTC. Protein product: CASSQDAGGAGSFSQHF.